This TCR beta chain was recovered during a study of blood T cell repertoires in COVID-19. Whole-study context: Spain, Italy and the United States supplied samples that represented acute and convalescent COVID-19. Nucleic acid was either cDNA or gDNA, and it came from T cells, B-cell-depleted T cells, or PBMCs.

Trimming took off 3 bases at V and 4 bases at J, with 9 bases between the two ends. The CDR3 has 13 residues. CDR1 and CDR2 (germline): SGHTA, FQGNSA. As processed by the authors: Scientists estimated how many nucleated cells there were by amplifying reference gene primers. Here immunoSEQ multiplex PCR was the method, and the copy in TCRdb shows in-frame clones only, minus some. V and J calls and clone size come straight from that table; D and trimming were deduced from the DNA. The data contain roughly 140,000 clones, about three quarters of them singletons. The chain employs TRBV7-2 and TRBJ1-2; weak D call: TRBD1 (6 bases). The sample comprised peripheral blood. This sequence was found in a woman aged 55-69 years with acute or convalescent COVID-19. The CDR3 DNA sequence: TGTGCCAGCAGCTTGCAGGGGACCTATGGCTACACCTTC. This encodes CASSLQGTYGYTF.